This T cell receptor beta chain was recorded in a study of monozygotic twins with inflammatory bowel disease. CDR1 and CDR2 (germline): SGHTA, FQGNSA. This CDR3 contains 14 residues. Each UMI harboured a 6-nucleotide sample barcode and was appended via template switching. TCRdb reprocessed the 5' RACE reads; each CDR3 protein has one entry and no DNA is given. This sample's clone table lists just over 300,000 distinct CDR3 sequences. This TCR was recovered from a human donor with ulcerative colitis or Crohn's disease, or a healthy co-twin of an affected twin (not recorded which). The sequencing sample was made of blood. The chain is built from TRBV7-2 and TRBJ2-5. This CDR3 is CASSLATQVETQYF.